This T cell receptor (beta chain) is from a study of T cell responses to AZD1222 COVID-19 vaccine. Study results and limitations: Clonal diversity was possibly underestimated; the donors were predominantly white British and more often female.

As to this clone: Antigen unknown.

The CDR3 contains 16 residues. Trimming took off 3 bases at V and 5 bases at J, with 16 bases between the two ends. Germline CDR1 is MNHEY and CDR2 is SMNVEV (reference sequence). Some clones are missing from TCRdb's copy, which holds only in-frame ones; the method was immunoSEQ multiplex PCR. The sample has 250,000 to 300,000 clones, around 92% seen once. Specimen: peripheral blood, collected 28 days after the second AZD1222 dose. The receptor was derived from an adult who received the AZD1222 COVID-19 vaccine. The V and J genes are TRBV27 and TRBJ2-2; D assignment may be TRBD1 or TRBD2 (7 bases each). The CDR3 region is CASSFGQGEGTGELFF. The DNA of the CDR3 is TGTGCCAGCAGTTTTGGTCAGGGGGAGGGGACCGGGGAGCTGTTTTTT.